These 15 T cell receptor beta chains originate from one sample sequenced in a study of graft-versus-host responses after intestinal transplantation. TCRdb keeps only in-frame clones here, not all; method: immunoSEQ multiplex PCR. The table lists 100,000 to 120,000 clones, around 93% of them singletons. No cognate antigen is known for these TCRs. This material consisted of unstimulated CD8+ T cells sorted from spleen or lymph node cells, taken before intestinal transplant. These receptors all stem from a human donor who received an intestinal transplant.

The chain recombines TRBV7-8 with TRBJ2-7; tentatively, D is TRBD1 or TRBD2 (5 bases each). The CDR3 totals 15 residues. V lost 2 bases to trimming and J lost 3 bases, with 14 bases between them. Germline CDR1 SGHVS, CDR2 FQNEAQ. CDR3 protein: CASSLSPGPLYEQYF. The CDR3 DNA sequence: TGTGCCAGCAGCTTAAGCCCGGGGCCCCTCTACGAGCAGTACTTC. The full variable domain, in which reference TRBV7-8 and TRBJ2-7 provide the parts outside the CDR3, is GAGVSQSPRYKVAKRGQDVALRCDPISGHVSLFWYQQALGQGPEFLTYFQNEAQLDKSGLPSDRFFAERPEGSVSTLKIQRTQQEDSAVYLCASSLSPGPLYEQYFGPGTRLTVT.

The V call is TRBV9, the J call TRBJ1-2; D gene ambiguous. The germline CDR1 and CDR2 sequences are SGDLS and YYNGEE. There are 11 residues in the CDR3. Trimming left V 1 base short and J 8 bases short, with 6 bases between. The CDR3 loop is CASSVNGGYTF. The CDR3 nucleotides read TGTGCCAGCAGCGTAAATGGGGGCTACACCTTC.

V gene TRBV28 combines with J gene TRBJ2-1; D is possibly TRBD1 (5 bases). This CDR3 contains 14 residues. Germline CDR1 and CDR2: MDHEN and SYDVKM. Trimming left V 2 bases short and J 2 bases short, with 7 bases between. The CDR3, as DNA: TGTGCCAGCAGTTTACAGGGCCCCTACAATGAGCAGTTCTTC. The encoded protein is CASSLQGPYNEQFF.

The rearrangement joins TRBV27 to TRBJ2-7; TRBD2 is a possible D gene (5 bases). CDR3 length: 15 amino acids. V gave up 5 bases and J gave up 2 bases, with 16 bases separating them. The germline V gene encodes CDR1 MNHEY and CDR2 SMNVEV (reference sequence). The CDR3 region has the DNA TGTGCCAGCAGTAGAGGGTGGCTCCAGACCTACGAGCAGTACTTC. It encodes CASSRGWLQTYEQYF.

The chain is built from TRBV7-9 and TRBJ2-1; no firm D call. The CDR3 is 12 residues long. V was trimmed by 6 bases and J by 8 bases, leaving 11 bases between them. Germline CDR1 reads SEHNR; CDR2 reads FQNEAQ (reference sequence). CDR3 sequence reads: CASRPRLDEQFF. The CDR3 nucleotides read TGTGCCAGCAGACCGAGACTGGATGAGCAGTTCTTC.

This chain links TRBV7-9 with TRBJ2-5; 7 bases fit TRBD2. This CDR3 has 19 residues. V was pared by 0 bases and J by 2 bases, with 15 bases of the junction left unmatched. Germline lookup yields CDR1 SEHNR and CDR2 FQNEAQ (reference sequence). The CDR3 spells CASSLARRWEGAGQETQYF. Here the CDR3 DNA reads TGTGCCAGCAGCTTAGCCCGTAGGTGGGAGGGAGCGGGACAAGAGACCCAGTACTTC.

This rearrangement joins TRBV2 to TRBJ2-1, with D tentatively TRBD1 (5 bases). V was shortened by 7 bases and J by 5 bases, with 9 bases between the two germline ends. Per germline, CDR1 SNHLY and CDR2 FYNNEI. There are 12 residues in the CDR3. This CDR3 is CASKETDNEQFF. Here the CDR3 DNA reads TGTGCCAGCAAGGAGACAGACAATGAGCAGTTCTTC.

This chain links TRBV27 with TRBJ1-1; D is possibly TRBD1 (5 bases). Germline assignment: CDR1 MNHEY and CDR2 SMNVEV (reference sequence). Trimming removed 6 bases at V and 4 bases at J, with 9 bases between. This CDR3 spans 12 amino acids. The CDR3 DNA sequence: TGTGCCAGCAGAGTTGGGGGCACTGAAGCTTTCTTT. It translates to CASRVGGTEAFF.

The gene calls are TRBV5-8 and TRBJ2-1; 12 bases align to TRBD2. This CDR3 comprises 15 residues. V was pared by 0 bases and J by 8 bases, with 3 bases of the junction left unmatched. The germline V gene has CDR1 SGHTS and CDR2 YDEGEE. CDR3 sequence: CASSLAASGRDEQFF. The CDR3 DNA reads TGTGCCAGCAGCTTGGCTGCTAGCGGGAGGGATGAGCAGTTCTTC. Together with reference TRBV5-8 and TRBJ2-1, the CDR3 gives the full variable domain: EAGVTQSPTHLIKTRGQQATLRCSPISGHTSVYWYQQALGLGLQFLLWYDEGEERNRGNFPPRFSGRQFPNYSSELNVNALELEDSALYLCASSLAASGRDEQFFGPGTRLTVL.

The chain carries TRBV7-3 and TRBJ1-1; 8 positions match TRBD1. Germline CDR1 SGHTA, CDR2 FQGTGA. CDR3 length: 18 residues. V was clipped by 5 bases and J by 0 bases; unmatched bases: 14. The CDR3 loop is CASSLFPLTGAMNTEAFF. Here the CDR3 DNA reads TGTGCCAGCAGCCTGTTCCCTTTGACAGGGGCGATGAACACTGAAGCTTTCTTT. Full variable domain (remainder filled in from reference TRBV7-3 and TRBJ1-1): GAGVSQTPSNKVTEKGKYVELRCDPISGHTALYWYRQSLGQGPEFLIYFQGTGAADDSGLPNDRFFAVRPEGSVSTLKIQRTERGDSAVYLCASSLFPLTGAMNTEAFFGQGTRLTVV.

The chain employs TRBV7-8 and TRBJ1-1, with D perhaps TRBD1 (5 bases). There are 14 residues in the CDR3. CDR1 SGHVS and CDR2 FQNEAQ come from the germline V gene. Deletions cut 5 bases from V and 2 bases from J, with 12 bases between. The CDR3 DNA sequence: TGTGCCAGCAGCCTCTACAGGCTCAACACTGAAGCTTTCTTT. Protein product: CASSLYRLNTEAFF. Combining the CDR3 with reference TRBV7-8 and TRBJ1-1 gives the whole variable domain GAGVSQSPRYKVAKRGQDVALRCDPISGHVSLFWYQQALGQGPEFLTYFQNEAQLDKSGLPSDRFFAERPEGSVSTLKIQRTQQEDSAVYLCASSLYRLNTEAFFGQGTRLTVV.

In its sample, this clone was seen a few times. The genes are TRBV18 and TRBJ1-1; no firm D call. The CDR3 has 12 amino acids. Germline V gene sequence: CDR1 KGHSH, CDR2 LQKENI. Trimming left V 6 bases short and J 6 bases short, with 11 bases between. CDR3 coding DNA: TGTGCCAGCTCGTACAGTGGGCCTGAAGCTTTCTTT. Its protein is CASSYSGPEAFF.

V is TRBV5-6 and J is TRBJ2-7; 7 bases match TRBD1. The V and J ends lost 5 bases and 6 bases, in that order; junction bases with no gene match: 5. The CDR3 totals 12 residues. Per the germline V gene, CDR1 is SGHDT and CDR2 is YYEEEE. The CDR3 nucleotides are TGTGCCAGCAGTTTAGACAGGGTCGAGCAGTACTTC. Translated: CASSLDRVEQYF.

The CDR3 DNA reads as TGCGCCAGCAGCTTGACCGGGCGGGCTTTCTTT. Its translation: CASSLTGRAFF. The chain recombines TRBV5-1 with TRBJ1-1; D remains unclear. Germline V gene data show CDR1 as SGHRS and CDR2 as YFSETQ. V lost 1 base and J 11 bases, leaving 9 bases between the germline ends. The length of the CDR3 is 11 residues.

V and J are TRBV6-1 and TRBJ2-1; the D is unclear. The CDR3 spans 11 residues. The germline CDR1 and CDR2 sequences are MNHNS and SASEGT. V was clipped by 6 bases and J by 6 bases, with 6 bases between them. The CDR3 spells CASREFNEQFF. As DNA, the CDR3 is TGTGCCAGCAGGGAGTTCAATGAGCAGTTCTTC.